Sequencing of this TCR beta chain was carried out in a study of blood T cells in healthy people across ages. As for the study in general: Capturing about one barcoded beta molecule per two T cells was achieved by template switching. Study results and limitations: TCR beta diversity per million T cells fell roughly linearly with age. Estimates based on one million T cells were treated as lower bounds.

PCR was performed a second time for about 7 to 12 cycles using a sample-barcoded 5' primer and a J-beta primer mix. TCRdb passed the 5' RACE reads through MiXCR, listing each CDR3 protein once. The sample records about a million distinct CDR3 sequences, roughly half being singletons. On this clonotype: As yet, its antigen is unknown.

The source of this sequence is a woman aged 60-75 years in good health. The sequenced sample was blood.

The CDR3 region is CSASAGQFAKESGNTIYF. CDR3 in DNA: TGCAGTGCTAGTGCGGGACAGTTTGCGAAGGAGTCTGGAAACACCATATATTTT. V usage is TRBV20-1 and J usage is TRBJ1-3; 7 bases fit TRBD1. This CDR3 is 18 amino acids long. CDR1 and CDR2 (germline): DFQATT, SNEGSKA (reference sequence). J was trimmed by 1 base and V by 3 bases; bases with no gene match: 15.